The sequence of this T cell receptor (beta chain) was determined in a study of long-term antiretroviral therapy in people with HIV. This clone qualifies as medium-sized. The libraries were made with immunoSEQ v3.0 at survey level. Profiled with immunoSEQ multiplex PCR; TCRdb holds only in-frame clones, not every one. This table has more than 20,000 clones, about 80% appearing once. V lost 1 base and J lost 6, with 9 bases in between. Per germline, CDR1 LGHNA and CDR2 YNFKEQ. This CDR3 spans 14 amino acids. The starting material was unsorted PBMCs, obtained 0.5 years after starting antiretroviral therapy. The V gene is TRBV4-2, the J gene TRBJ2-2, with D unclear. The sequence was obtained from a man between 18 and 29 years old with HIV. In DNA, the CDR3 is TGTGCCAGCAGCCAAGTTGATGGGTCCGGGGAGCTGTTTTTT. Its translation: CASSQVDGSGELFF.